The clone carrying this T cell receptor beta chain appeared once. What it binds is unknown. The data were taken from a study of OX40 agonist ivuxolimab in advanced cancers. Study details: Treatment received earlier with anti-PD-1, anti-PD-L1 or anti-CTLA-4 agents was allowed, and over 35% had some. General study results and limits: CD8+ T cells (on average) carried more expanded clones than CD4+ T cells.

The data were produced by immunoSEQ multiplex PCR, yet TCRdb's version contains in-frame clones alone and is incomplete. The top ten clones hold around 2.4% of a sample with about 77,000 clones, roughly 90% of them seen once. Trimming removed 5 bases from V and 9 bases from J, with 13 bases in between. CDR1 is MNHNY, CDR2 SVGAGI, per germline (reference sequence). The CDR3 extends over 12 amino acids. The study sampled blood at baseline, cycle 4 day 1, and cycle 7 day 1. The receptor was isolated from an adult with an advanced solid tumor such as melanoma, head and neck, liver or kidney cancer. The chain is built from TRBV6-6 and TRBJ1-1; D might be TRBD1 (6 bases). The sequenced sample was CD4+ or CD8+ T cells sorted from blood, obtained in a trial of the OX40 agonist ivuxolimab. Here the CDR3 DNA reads TGTGCCAGCAGTATACAGGGAAGCCAAGCTTTCTTT. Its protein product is CASSIQGSQAFF.